One and the same sample provided the 3 T cell receptor beta chains below, sequenced in a study of CD8 T cells in ankylosing spondylitis. Study-level points and caveats: Within ankylosing spondylitis blood, a TCR beta motif made up of seven or eight highly homologous variants appeared to be characteristic.

TCRdb redid the calling of the 5' RACE reads with MiXCR, one entry per CDR3 protein. The table has 450,000 to 550,000 distinct CDR3 sequences, approximately 5.3% seen once. Which antigens these TCRs recognize remains unknown. Sequenced: blood, either unsorted or a sorted T cell fraction (not recorded which). These TCRs come from a male donor with ankylosing spondylitis.

This clonotype came up many times. V and J are TRBV7-2 and TRBJ1-2, with D possibly being TRBD1 (6 bases). With 0 bases removed from V and 6 bases from J, the gap between germline ends came to 14 bases. CDR3 length: 15 amino acids. Germline V lookup: CDR1 SGHTA, CDR2 FQGNSA. DNA for the CDR3: TGTGCCAGCAGCTTAGCAGCGACAGGCGGGCATGGCTACACCTTC. It is translated as CASSLAATGGHGYTF.

This clonotype was detected many times. The chain couples TRBV7-6 to TRBJ1-1; D call uncertain. Trimming cost V 0 bases and J 0 bases, with 8 bases left between them. The CDR3 is made up of 15 amino acids. The V gene's germline CDR1 is SGHVS and CDR2 FNYEAQ. DNA for the CDR3: TGTGCCAGCAGCTTAGCCGGCAGTCTGAACACTGAAGCTTTCTTT. Its protein product is CASSLAGSLNTEAFF.

The sample holds many counts of this clonotype. The CDR3 spells CASSPKTGGRWYEQYF. DNA for the CDR3: TGTGCCAGCAGCCCTAAAACAGGGGGCCGGTGGTACGAGCAGTACTTC. The chain carries TRBV4-2 and TRBJ2-7, with 9 bases matching TRBD1. J was trimmed by 4 bases and V by 4 bases; bases with no gene match: 11. This CDR3 comprises 16 residues. The germline V gene has CDR1 LGHNA and CDR2 YNFKEQ.